This is a list of T cell receptor beta chains from one sample in a study of graft-versus-host responses after intestinal transplantation. Sequenced by immunoSEQ multiplex PCR; TCRdb stores in-frame clones only, minus some. Of about 83,000 clones in the sample, approximately 91% were seen once. No cognate antigen is known for these TCRs. Specimen: unstimulated CD4+ T cells sorted from spleen or lymph node cells, collected before intestinal transplant. These receptors were obtained from a human donor who received an intestinal transplant. CDR3s include the opening cysteine and the closing phenylalanine or tryptophan. D genes are given only for firm matches. A row's size may be missing; if present it is once, few, many or a size class.

V gene: TRBV9
D gene: TRBD1
J gene: TRBJ1-3
clone size: .
CDR3 protein: CASSVAGQGNTIYF
CDR3 DNA: TGTGCCAGCAGCGTAGCGGGACAGGGAAACACCATATATTTT

V gene: TRBV5-4
D gene: .
J gene: TRBJ2-3
clone size: .
CDR3 protein: CASGPRSTDTQYF
CDR3 DNA: TGTGCCAGCGGCCCCAGGAGCACAGATACGCAGTATTTT

V gene: TRBV2
D gene: .
J gene: TRBJ1-5
clone size: .
CDR3 protein: CASSEQGRQNQPQHF
CDR3 DNA: TGTGCCAGCAGTGAACAGGGCCGACAAAATCAGCCCCAGCATTTT

V gene: TRBV10-2
D gene: .
J gene: TRBJ1-6
clone size: .
CDR3 protein: CASSGMGGIKDSPLHF
CDR3 DNA: TGCGCCAGCAGTGGTATGGGAGGGATTAAGGATTCACCCCTCCACTTT

V gene: TRBV19
D gene: .
J gene: TRBJ2-7
clone size: .
CDR3 protein: CASSIGPGTYEQYF
CDR3 DNA: TGTGCCAGTAGTATAGGCCCGGGTACCTACGAGCAGTACTTC

V gene: TRBV9
D gene: .
J gene: TRBJ2-5
clone size: .
CDR3 protein: CASSVQGKPGETQYF
CDR3 DNA: TGTGCCAGCAGCGTACAGGGGAAACCAGGAGAGACCCAGTACTTC

V gene: TRBV27
D gene: .
J gene: TRBJ2-7
clone size: .
CDR3 protein: CASREVVAGEQYF
CDR3 DNA: TGTGCCAGCAGGGAGGTAGTCGCGGGGGAGCAGTACTTC

V gene: TRBV5-5
D gene: .
J gene: TRBJ2-7
clone size: medium-sized
CDR3 protein: CASSPGLHAYEQYF
CDR3 DNA: TGTGCCAGCAGCCCGGGACTCCATGCCTACGAGCAGTACTTC

V gene: TRBV6-1
D gene: TRBD1
J gene: TRBJ2-2
clone size: .
CDR3 protein: CASSGTGDTGELFF
CDR3 DNA: TGTGCCAGTTCCGGGACAGGGGACACCGGGGAGCTGTTTTTT

V gene: TRBV5-6
D gene: TRBD1
J gene: TRBJ1-5
clone size: .
CDR3 protein: CASSSDREMNQPQHF
CDR3 DNA: TGTGCCAGCAGCTCGGACAGGGAGATGAATCAGCCCCAGCATTTT

V gene: TRBV2
D gene: TRBD2
J gene: TRBJ2-5
clone size: .
CDR3 protein: CASSEIVGGGVQETQYF
CDR3 DNA: TGTGCCAGCAGTGAAATTGTTGGGGGGGGAGTCCAAGAGACCCAGTACTTC

V gene: TRBV6-1
D gene: TRBD1
J gene: TRBJ2-3
clone size: .
CDR3 protein: CASSVARTGSTDTQYF
CDR3 DNA: TGTGCCAGCAGTGTCGCAAGGACAGGAAGCACAGATACGCAGTATTTT

V gene: TRBV9
D gene: TRBD1
J gene: TRBJ2-5
clone size: once
CDR3 protein: CASSVGSRQGQETQYF
CDR3 DNA: TGTGCCAGCAGCGTAGGTAGCCGACAGGGGCAAGAGACCCAGTACTTC

V gene: TRBV5-1
D gene: TRBD2
J gene: TRBJ2-1
clone size: .
CDR3 protein: CASSLRPSGGASSANEQFF
CDR3 DNA: TGCGCCAGCAGCTTGCGGCCTAGCGGGGGGGCCTCCTCTGCCAATGAGCAGTTCTTC

V gene: TRBV7-9
D gene: .
J gene: TRBJ2-3
clone size: .
CDR3 protein: CASSLGGVTDTQYF
CDR3 DNA: TGTGCCAGCAGCTTAGGGGGCGTCACAGATACGCAGTATTTT

V gene: TRBV5-1
D gene: TRBD2
J gene: TRBJ2-1
clone size: .
CDR3 protein: CASSFSGGRYNEQFF
CDR3 DNA: TGCGCCAGCAGCTTTAGCGGGGGGCGTTACAATGAGCAGTTCTTC

V gene: TRBV5-6
D gene: .
J gene: TRBJ2-3
clone size: .
CDR3 protein: CASSLGIAGTPTDTQYF
CDR3 DNA: TGTGCCAGCAGCTTGGGCATTGCGGGGACCCCCACAGATACGCAGTATTTT

V gene: TRBV4-1
D gene: TRBD1
J gene: TRBJ2-7
clone size: .
CDR3 protein: CASSLPGQGAEQYF
CDR3 DNA: TGCGCCAGCAGCCTTCCGGGACAGGGTGCCGAGCAGTACTTC